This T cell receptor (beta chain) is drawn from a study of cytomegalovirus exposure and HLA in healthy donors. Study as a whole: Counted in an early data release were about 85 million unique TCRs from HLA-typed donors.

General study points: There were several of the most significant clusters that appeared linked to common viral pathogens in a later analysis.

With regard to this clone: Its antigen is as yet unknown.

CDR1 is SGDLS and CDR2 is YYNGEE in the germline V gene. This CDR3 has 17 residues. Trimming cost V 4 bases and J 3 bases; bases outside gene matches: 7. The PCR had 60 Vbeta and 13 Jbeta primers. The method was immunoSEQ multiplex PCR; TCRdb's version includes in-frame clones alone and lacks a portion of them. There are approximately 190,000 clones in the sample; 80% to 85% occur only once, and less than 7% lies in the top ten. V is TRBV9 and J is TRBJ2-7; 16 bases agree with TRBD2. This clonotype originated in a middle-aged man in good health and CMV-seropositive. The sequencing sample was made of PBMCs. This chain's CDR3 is CASSPGLAGGGSYEQYF. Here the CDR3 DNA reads TGTGCCAGCAGCCCGGGACTAGCGGGGGGGGGCAGCTACGAGCAGTACTTC.